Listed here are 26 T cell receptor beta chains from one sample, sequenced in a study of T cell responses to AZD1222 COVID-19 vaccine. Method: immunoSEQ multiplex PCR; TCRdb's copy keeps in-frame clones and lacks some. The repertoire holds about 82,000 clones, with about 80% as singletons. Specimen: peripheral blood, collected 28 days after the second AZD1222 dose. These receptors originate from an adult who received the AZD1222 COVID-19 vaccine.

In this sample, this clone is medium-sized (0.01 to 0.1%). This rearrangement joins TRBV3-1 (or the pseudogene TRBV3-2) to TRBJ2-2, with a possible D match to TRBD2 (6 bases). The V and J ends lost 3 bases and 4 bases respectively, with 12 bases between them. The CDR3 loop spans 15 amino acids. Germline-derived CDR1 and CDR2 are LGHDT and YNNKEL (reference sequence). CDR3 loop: CASSQGPGATGELFF. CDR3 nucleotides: TGTGCCAGCAGCCAGGGCCCGGGAGCCACCGGGGAGCTGTTTTTT.

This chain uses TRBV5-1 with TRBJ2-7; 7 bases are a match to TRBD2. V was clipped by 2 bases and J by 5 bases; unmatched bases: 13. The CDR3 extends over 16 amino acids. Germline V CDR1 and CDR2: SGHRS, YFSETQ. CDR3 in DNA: TGCGCCAGCAGCTTAGTGGCGGGAGTGTCGGTGGACGAGCAGTACTTC. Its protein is CASSLVAGVSVDEQYF.

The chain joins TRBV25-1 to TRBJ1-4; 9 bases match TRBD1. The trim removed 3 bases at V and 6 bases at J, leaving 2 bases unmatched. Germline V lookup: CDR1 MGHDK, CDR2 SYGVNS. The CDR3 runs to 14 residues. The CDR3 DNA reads TGTGCCAGCAGTGAGACAGGGGGTTATGAAAAACTGTTTTTT. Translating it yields CASSETGGYEKLFF.

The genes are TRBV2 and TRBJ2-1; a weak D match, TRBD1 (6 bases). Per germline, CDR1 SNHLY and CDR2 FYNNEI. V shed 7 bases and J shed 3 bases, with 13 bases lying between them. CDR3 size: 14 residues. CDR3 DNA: TGTGCCAGCAATGGCAGGGGTCGCTACAATGAGCAGTTCTTC. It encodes CASNGRGRYNEQFF.

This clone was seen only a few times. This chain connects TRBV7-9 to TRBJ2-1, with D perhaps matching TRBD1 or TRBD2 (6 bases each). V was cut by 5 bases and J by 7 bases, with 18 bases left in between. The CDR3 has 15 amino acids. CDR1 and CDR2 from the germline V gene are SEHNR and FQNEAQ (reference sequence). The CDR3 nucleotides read TGTGCCAGCAGCATACAGGGTGCGGGGAATAATGAGCAGTTCTTC. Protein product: CASSIQGAGNNEQFF.

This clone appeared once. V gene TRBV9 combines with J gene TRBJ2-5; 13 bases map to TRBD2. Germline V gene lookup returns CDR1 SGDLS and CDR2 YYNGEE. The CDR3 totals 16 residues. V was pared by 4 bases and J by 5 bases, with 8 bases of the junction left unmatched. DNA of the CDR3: TGTGCCAGCAGCCCCCGGACTAGCGGGAGCGGGGAGACCCAGTACTTC. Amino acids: CASSPRTSGSGETQYF.

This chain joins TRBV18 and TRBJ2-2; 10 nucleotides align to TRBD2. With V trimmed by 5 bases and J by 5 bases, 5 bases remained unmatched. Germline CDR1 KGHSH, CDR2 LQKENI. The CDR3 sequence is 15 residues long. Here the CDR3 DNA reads TGTGCCAGCTCATCCACTAGCGGGAAGACCGGGGAGCTGTTTTTT. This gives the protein CASSSTSGKTGELFF.

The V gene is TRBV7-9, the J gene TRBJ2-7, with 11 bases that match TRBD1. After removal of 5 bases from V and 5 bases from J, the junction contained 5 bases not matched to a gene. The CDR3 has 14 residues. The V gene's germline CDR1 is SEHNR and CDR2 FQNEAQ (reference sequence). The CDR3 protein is CASSGTGGSDEQYF. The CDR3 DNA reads TGTGCCAGCAGCGGGACAGGGGGGTCGGACGAGCAGTACTTC.

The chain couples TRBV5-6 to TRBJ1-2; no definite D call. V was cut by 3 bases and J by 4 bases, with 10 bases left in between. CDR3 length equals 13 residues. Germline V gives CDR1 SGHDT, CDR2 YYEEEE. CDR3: CASSSTQSYGYTF. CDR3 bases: TGTGCCAGCAGCTCAACCCAAAGCTATGGCTACACCTTC.

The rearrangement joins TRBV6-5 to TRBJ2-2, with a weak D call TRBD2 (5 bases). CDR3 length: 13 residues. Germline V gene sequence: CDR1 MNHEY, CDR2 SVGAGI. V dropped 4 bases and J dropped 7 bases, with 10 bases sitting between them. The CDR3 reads CASSSGSSGELFF. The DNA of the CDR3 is TGTGCCAGCAGTTCGGGGTCGAGCGGGGAGCTGTTTTTT.

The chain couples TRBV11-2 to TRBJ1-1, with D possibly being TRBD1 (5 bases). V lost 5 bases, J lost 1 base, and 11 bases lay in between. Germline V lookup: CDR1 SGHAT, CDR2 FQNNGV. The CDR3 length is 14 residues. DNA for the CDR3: TGTGCCAGCAGCCCAGGGTTTTCGAACACTGAAGCTTTCTTT. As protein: CASSPGFSNTEAFF.

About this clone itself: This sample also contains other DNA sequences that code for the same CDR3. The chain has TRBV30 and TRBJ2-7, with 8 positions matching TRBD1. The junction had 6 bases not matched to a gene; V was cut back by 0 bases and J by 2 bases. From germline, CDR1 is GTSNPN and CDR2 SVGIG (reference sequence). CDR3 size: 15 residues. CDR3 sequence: CAWSVGGTGPYEQYF. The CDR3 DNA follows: TGTGCCTGGAGTGTAGGAGGGACAGGACCCTACGAGCAGTACTTC.

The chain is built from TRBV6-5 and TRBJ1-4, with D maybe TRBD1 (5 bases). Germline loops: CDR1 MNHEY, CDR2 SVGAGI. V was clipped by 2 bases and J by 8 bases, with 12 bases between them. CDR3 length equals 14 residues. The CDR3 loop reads CASSYGGLNEKLFF. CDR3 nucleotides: TGTGCCAGCAGTTACGGGGGGTTAAACGAAAAACTGTTTTTT.

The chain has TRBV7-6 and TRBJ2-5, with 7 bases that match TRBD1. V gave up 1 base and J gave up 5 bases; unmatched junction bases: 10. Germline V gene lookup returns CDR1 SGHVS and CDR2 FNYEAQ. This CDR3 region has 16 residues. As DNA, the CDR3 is TGTGCCAGCAGCTTAGAATCACAGGGGAATACGGAGACCCAGTACTTC. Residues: CASSLESQGNTETQYF.

CDR3 nucleotide sequence: TGCGCCAGCAGCCAAGATTGGTCAGTTGCTAACTATGGCTACACCTTC. Protein sequence: CASSQDWSVANYGYTF. The chain couples TRBV4-3 to TRBJ1-2; D gene unclear. Looked up from germline, CDR1 is LGHNA and CDR2 is YSLEER. Trimming removed 0 bases at V and 0 bases at J, with 11 bases between. The CDR3 length is 16 residues.

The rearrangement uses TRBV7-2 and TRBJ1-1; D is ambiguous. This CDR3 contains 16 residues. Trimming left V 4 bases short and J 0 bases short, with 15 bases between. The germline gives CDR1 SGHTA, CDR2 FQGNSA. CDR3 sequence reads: CASSSRGGLMNTEAFF. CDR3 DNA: TGTGCCAGCAGCTCTAGAGGAGGCCTTATGAACACTGAAGCTTTCTTT.

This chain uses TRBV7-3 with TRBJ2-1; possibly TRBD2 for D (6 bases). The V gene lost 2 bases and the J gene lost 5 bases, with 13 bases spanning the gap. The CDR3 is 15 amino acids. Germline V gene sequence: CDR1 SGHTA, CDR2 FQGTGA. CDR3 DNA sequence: TGTGCCAGCAGCTTATTGGGGCTAGCGAACAATGAGCAGTTCTTC. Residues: CASSLLGLANNEQFF.

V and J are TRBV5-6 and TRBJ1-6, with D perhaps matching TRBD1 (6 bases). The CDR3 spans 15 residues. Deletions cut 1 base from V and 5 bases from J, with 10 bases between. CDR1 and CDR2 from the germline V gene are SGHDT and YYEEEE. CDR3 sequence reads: CASSLWGHDNSPLHF. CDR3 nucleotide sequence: TGTGCCAGCAGCTTGTGGGGGCATGATAATTCACCCCTCCACTTT.

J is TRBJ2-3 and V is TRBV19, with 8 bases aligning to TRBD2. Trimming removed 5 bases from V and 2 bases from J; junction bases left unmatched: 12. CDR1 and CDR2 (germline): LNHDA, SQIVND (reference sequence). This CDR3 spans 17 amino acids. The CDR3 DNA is TGTGCCAGTAGTCTAATAGCGGGAAGGGGGACCACAGATACGCAGTATTTT. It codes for CASSLIAGRGTTDTQYF.

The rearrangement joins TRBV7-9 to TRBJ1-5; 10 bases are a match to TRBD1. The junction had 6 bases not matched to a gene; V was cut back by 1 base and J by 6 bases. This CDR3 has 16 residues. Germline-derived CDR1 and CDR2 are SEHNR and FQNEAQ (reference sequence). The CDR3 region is CASSLDVGQGFQPQHF. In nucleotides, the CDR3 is TGTGCCAGCAGCTTAGATGTGGGACAGGGGTTTCAGCCCCAGCATTTT.

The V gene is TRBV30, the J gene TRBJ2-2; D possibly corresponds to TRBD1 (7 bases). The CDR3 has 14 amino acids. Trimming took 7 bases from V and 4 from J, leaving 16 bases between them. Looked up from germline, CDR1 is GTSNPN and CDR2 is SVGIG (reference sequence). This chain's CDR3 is CAFRRQGGTGELFF. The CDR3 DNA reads TGTGCCTTTCGTAGACAGGGAGGCACCGGGGAGCTGTTTTTT.

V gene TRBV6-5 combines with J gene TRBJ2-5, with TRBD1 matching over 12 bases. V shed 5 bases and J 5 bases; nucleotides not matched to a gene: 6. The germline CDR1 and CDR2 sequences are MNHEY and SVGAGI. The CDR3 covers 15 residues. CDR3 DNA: TGTGCCAGCAGTACCGGGACAGGGGGCTTTGAGACCCAGTACTTC. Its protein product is CASSTGTGGFETQYF.

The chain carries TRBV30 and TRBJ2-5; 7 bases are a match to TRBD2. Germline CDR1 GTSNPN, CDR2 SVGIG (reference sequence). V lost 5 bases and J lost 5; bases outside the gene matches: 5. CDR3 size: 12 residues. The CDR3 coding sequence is TGTGCCTGGGGACTAGTGAAGGAGACCCAGTACTTC. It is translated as CAWGLVKETQYF.

The CDR3: CASRPGQGVLWTEAFF. The DNA for the CDR3 is TGTGCCAGTCGACCGGGGCAGGGGGTTCTTTGGACTGAAGCTTTCTTT. The genes are TRBV27 and TRBJ1-1, with 7 bases identical to TRBD1. Germline CDR1 and CDR2: MNHEY and SMNVEV (reference sequence). The CDR3 is made up of 16 amino acids. J lost 5 bases, V lost 9 bases, and 18 bases had no gene match.

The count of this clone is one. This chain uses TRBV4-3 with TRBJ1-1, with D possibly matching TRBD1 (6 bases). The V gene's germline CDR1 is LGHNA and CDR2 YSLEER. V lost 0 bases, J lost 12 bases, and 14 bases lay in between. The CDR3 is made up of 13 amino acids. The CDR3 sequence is CASSQDLRGRSFF. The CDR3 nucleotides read TGCGCCAGCAGCCAAGATCTTAGGGGGAGGTCTTTCTTT.

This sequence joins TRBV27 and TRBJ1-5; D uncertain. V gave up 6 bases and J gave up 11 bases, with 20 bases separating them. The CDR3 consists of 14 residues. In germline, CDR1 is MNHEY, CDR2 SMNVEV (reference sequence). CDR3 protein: CASSENRNIGAQHF. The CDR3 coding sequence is TGTGCCAGCAGCGAAAACCGTAATATTGGGGCCCAGCATTTT.